The 5 T cell receptor beta chains given below trace back to one sample, sequenced in a study of shared clonotypes between healthy human individuals (dated by TCRdb to the early 2020s). Libraries were built with the immunoSEQ multiplex PCR assay. TCRdb's version of the immuneACCESS table is confined to in-frame rearrangements and falls short of the full clone set. An unresolved V gene accounts for under half of the shortfall where checked; the remainder is of unknown origin. The sample table shows over a million clones, and more than 95% are seen once. Together, the top ten hold about 1% of the sample. The sample taken for sequencing was naive CD4+ T cells sorted from blood. The cell subset or site tag for this specimen amounts to: CD45RA+ positively selected. The receptors come from a man aged 25-40 years in good health.

This clone was picked up one time. The CDR3 DNA is TGTGCCAGAAGCTTGGTGGGTTTTTCAACTAATGAAAAACTGTTTTTT. As protein: CARSLVGFSTNEKLFF. V gene TRBV5-3 combines with J gene TRBJ1-4; D uncertain. TRBV5-3 is an ORF for which the function is uncertain. V was cut by 0 bases and J by 0 bases, with 9 bases left in between. This CDR3 has 16 residues.

The V and J genes are TRBV5-1 and TRBJ2-2, with TRBD1 matching 11 bases. The germline gives CDR1 SGHRS, CDR2 YFSETQ. The CDR3 loop spans 17 amino acids. With V trimmed by 0 bases and J by 5 bases, 6 bases remained unmatched. The CDR3 coding sequence is TGCGCCAGCAGCTTGGACGGACAGGGGGCGGGGACCGGGGAGCTGTTTTTT. Translated, it gives CASSLDGQGAGTGELFF.

The chain links TRBV7-9 to TRBJ1-1; D is perhaps TRBD1 (6 bases). Germline V gene sequence: CDR1 SEHNR, CDR2 FQNEAQ (reference sequence). V gave up 3 bases and J gave up 8 bases, with 10 bases separating them. This CDR3 is 12 amino acids long. CDR3 sequence: CASSFLGGEAFF. The CDR3 DNA follows: TGTGCCAGCAGCTTTTTGGGGGGCGAAGCTTTCTTT.

The CDR3 is CATRGAGEASQETQYF. For the CDR3, the DNA is TGTGCCACCAGGGGGGCAGGTGAGGCCAGTCAAGAGACCCAGTACTTC. The chain links TRBV19 to TRBJ2-5; perhaps TRBD1 as D (7 bases). Germline CDR1 reads LNHDA; CDR2 reads SQIVND (reference sequence). This CDR3 is 16 amino acids long. The V end lost 10 bases, the J end lost 2 bases, and 23 bases lay between the germline ends.

The rearrangement joins TRBV10-1 to TRBJ2-1, with 12 bases matching TRBD2. Germline V gives CDR1 WNHNN, CDR2 SYGVQD (reference sequence). The CDR3 spans 17 residues. Unmatched junction bases numbered 5, after V lost 0 bases and J lost 5 bases. The CDR3 DNA follows: TGCGCCAGCAGTGAGTCGTTACTAGCGGGAGGTCACAATGAGCAGTTCTTC. It is translated as CASSESLLAGGHNEQFF.